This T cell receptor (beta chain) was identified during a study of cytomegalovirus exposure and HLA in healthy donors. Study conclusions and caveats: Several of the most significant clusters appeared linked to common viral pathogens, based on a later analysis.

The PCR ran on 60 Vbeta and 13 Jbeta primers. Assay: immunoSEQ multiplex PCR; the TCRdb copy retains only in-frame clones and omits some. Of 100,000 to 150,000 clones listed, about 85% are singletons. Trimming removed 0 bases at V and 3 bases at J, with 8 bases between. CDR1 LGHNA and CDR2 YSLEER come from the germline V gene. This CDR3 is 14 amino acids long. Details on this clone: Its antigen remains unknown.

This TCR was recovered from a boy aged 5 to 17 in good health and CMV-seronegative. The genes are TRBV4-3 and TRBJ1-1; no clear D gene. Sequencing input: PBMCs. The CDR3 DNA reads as TGCGCCAGCAGCCAAGATCCCAGGTACACTGAAGCTTTCTTT. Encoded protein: CASSQDPRYTEAFF.